A single sample gave rise to the 30 T cell receptor beta chains below, sequenced in a study of shared clonotypes between healthy human individuals (dated by TCRdb to 2020 to 2022). Libraries were built with the immunoSEQ multiplex PCR assay. This immuneACCESS table, as held by TCRdb, lists in-frame sequences with V and J called but not all clones. Of the missing ones, under half trace to an unresolved V gene in checked studies; the others have no known cause. The sample includes roughly 2,500,000 clones, with 93% observed a single time. The top ten clones comprise approximately 0.36% of the sample. Material: naive CD4+ T cells from PBMCs. The cell subset or site label of this sample denotes: CD45RA+ positively selected. These receptors all stem from a young man in good health. Some clones in this sample may be carry-over from other donors' samples.

The chain carries TRBV6-6 and TRBJ2-7; D remains unclear. Between the trimmed V and J ends, which lost 2 bases and 3 bases, there was a span of 8 bases. The CDR3 extends over 13 amino acids. Germline CDR1 reads MNHNY; CDR2 reads SVGAGI (reference sequence). CDR3 coding DNA: TGTGCCAGCAGTTACCTTGTCGGCTACGAGCAGTACTTC. This sequence encodes CASSYLVGYEQYF.

The V call is TRBV27, the J call TRBJ2-1; no firm D call. V lost 3 bases to trimming and J lost 10 bases, with 19 bases between them. The CDR3 runs to 15 residues. Germline values: CDR1 MNHEY, CDR2 SMNVEV (reference sequence). In DNA form, the CDR3 reads TGTGCCAGCAGTTTCGAAGGGTGGGTTGCAAACGAGCAGTTCTTC. Its protein is CASSFEGWVANEQFF.

This clone was seen just once. The rearrangement uses TRBV7-6 and TRBJ2-7, with 14 positions matching TRBD2. J lost 2 bases, V lost 5 bases, and 14 bases had no gene match. Germline-derived CDR1 and CDR2 are SGHVS and FNYEAQ. The CDR3 consists of 19 residues. The CDR3 is CASSPRTSGRSVFAYEQYF. The CDR3 region has the DNA TGTGCCAGCAGCCCTCGGACTAGCGGGAGGTCGGTATTCGCCTACGAGCAGTACTTC.

On this clone: The same CDR3 arises from other DNA sequences in this sample as well. V is TRBV28 and J is TRBJ2-7; D unresolved. V was shortened by 6 bases and J by 6 bases, with 9 bases between the two germline ends. The CDR3 runs to 11 residues. CDR1 is MDHEN, CDR2 SYDVKM, per germline. Here the CDR3 DNA reads TGTGCCAGCAGCCTGTTCAGCGAGCAGTACTTC. Its translation: CASSLFSEQYF.

Regarding this clone: The same CDR3 also results from other DNA sequences found in this sample. V and J are TRBV28 and TRBJ2-2; a weak D match, TRBD1 (7 bases). Germline-derived CDR1 and CDR2 are MDHEN and SYDVKM. This CDR3 has 13 amino acids. Between the trimmed V and J ends, which lost 4 bases and 5 bases, there was a span of 8 bases. Here the CDR3 reads CASSSGGTGELFF. The CDR3, as DNA: TGTGCCAGCAGTTCAGGGGGGACCGGGGAGCTGTTTTTT.

With respect to this clone: Other DNA sequences of this sample code for an identical CDR3. CDR3 protein: CASSLVQGDTGELFF. CDR3 DNA: TGCGCCAGCAGCTTGGTACAGGGTGACACCGGGGAGCTGTTTTTT. The genes are TRBV5-1 and TRBJ2-2; D might be TRBD1 (6 bases). The CDR3 is 15 amino acids. Per germline, CDR1 SGHRS and CDR2 YFSETQ. V lost 0 bases, J lost 3 bases, and 9 bases lay in between.

This chain uses TRBV27 with TRBJ2-7; perhaps TRBD1 as D (5 bases). V was cut by 2 bases and J by 2 bases, with 10 bases left in between. CDR1 is MNHEY and CDR2 is SMNVEV in the germline V gene (reference sequence). The CDR3 runs to 14 residues. The CDR3 sequence: CASSLRGVPYEQYF. DNA for the CDR3: TGTGCCAGCAGTTTAAGGGGCGTACCCTACGAGCAGTACTTC.

CDR3 coding DNA: TGTGCCAGCAGTTACTCGGGGCCATTAGAGACCCAGTACTTC. It yields the protein CASSYSGPLETQYF. The chain recombines TRBV6-5 with TRBJ2-5, with a weak D call TRBD1 (5 bases). The CDR3 is 14 residues long. Between the trimmed V and J ends, which lost 0 bases and 4 bases, there was a span of 9 bases. The germline CDR1 and CDR2 sequences are MNHEY and SVGAGI.

The rearrangement links TRBV28 to TRBJ2-7; D may be TRBD1 (6 bases). The CDR3 sequence is 13 residues long. CDR1 and CDR2 (germline): MDHEN, SYDVKM. V lost 3 bases and J 3 bases, leaving 9 bases between the germline ends. CDR3 sequence (DNA): TGTGCCAGCAGTTTTCGCAGGGGCTACGAGCAGTACTTC. Its translation is CASSFRRGYEQYF.

This clone turned up a few times. V usage is TRBV29-1 and J usage is TRBJ1-1, with D unclear. V shed 3 bases and J shed 4 bases, with 12 bases lying between them. The germline gives CDR1 SQVTM, CDR2 ANQGSEA. The CDR3 length is 13 residues. This CDR3 is CSVDAGRPTEAFF. For the CDR3, the DNA is TGCAGCGTTGACGCGGGAAGGCCCACTGAAGCTTTCTTT.

V usage is TRBV7-8 and J usage is TRBJ1-4; possible D gene TRBD1, 6 bases. V was pared by 1 base and J by 7 bases, with 22 bases between. CDR3 length equals 18 residues. Germline values: CDR1 SGHVS, CDR2 FQNEAQ. The CDR3 nucleotides read TGTGCCAGCAGCTTAGGAGCCCTAGGGGGGGGCTTAGGTGAAAAACTGTTTTTT. This sequence encodes CASSLGALGGGLGEKLFF.

The J gene is TRBJ1-1, the V gene TRBV6-1, with D perhaps matching TRBD1 (6 bases). The CDR3 is made up of 13 amino acids. Germline CDR1 and CDR2: MNHNS and SASEGT. Trimming took off 8 bases at V and 1 base at J, with 11 bases between the two ends. The CDR3 here is CASDLTGNTEAFF. The CDR3 DNA reads as TGTGCCAGCGATTTGACAGGGAACACTGAAGCTTTCTTT.

V gene TRBV10-3 combines with J gene TRBJ2-5; 9 bases are shared with TRBD1. The better agreement between TRBJ2-7 and the DNA end casts doubt on the J call. Germline lookup yields CDR1 ENHRY and CDR2 SYGVKD. The CDR3 has 13 residues. The CDR3 protein is CATRDRDIYEQYF. DNA of the CDR3: TGTGCCACCCGGGACAGGGATATCTACGAGCAGTACTTC.

This chain's CDR3 is CASSLGRAGSRAGNTIYF. CDR3 DNA sequence: TGTGCCAGCAGCTTAGGGCGGGCAGGGTCCAGGGCTGGAAACACCATATATTTT. V is TRBV7-8 and J is TRBJ1-3, with D possibly being TRBD1 (5 bases). Trimming stripped 1 base from V and 2 bases from J, with 18 bases between. Germline V lookup: CDR1 SGHVS, CDR2 FQNEAQ. The CDR3 covers 18 residues.

Of note for this clone: Other nucleotide sequences from this sample produce the same CDR3. CDR3 region: CASSLGGGTEAFF. The CDR3 DNA is TGTGCCAGCAGCTTGGGGGGCGGCACTGAAGCTTTCTTT. The chain has TRBV5-4 and TRBJ1-1; a weak D match, TRBD1 (5 bases). The CDR3 runs to 13 residues. Germline loops: CDR1 SGHNT, CDR2 YYREEE (reference sequence). Trimming cost V 0 bases and J 4 bases, with 7 bases left between them.

This chain uses TRBV19 with TRBJ1-3; D is ambiguous. V was shortened by 5 bases and J by 3 bases, with 20 bases between the two germline ends. CDR1 and CDR2 (germline): LNHDA, SQIVND (reference sequence). There are 17 residues in the CDR3. DNA of the CDR3: TGTGCCAGTAGTTCCCTACGGACTGGGGAAGGTGGAAACACCATATATTTT. Its protein is CASSSLRTGEGGNTIYF.

For this clone: This clone may be a read error of a much larger clone one base away. Other nucleotide sequences from this sample produce the same CDR3. This chain uses TRBV5-1 with TRBJ2-1, with 9 bases fitting TRBD2. The CDR3 runs 15 residues. Trimming took 3 bases from V and 3 from J; bases not matched to a gene: 4. Germline values: CDR1 SGHRS, CDR2 YFSETQ. The CDR3 DNA follows: TGCGCCAGCAGCTGGGGACTAGCAGACTACAATGAGCAGTTCTTC. Encoded protein: CASSWGLADYNEQFF.

The chain is built from TRBV19 and TRBJ2-3; 8 bases map to TRBD2. This CDR3 has 15 amino acids. Per germline, CDR1 LNHDA and CDR2 SQIVND (reference sequence). After removal of 6 bases from V and 1 base from J, the junction contained 6 bases not matched to a gene. Written as DNA, the CDR3 is TGTGCCAGTAGGCAAGCGGGAGACGGCACAGATACGCAGTATTTT. Amino acids: CASRQAGDGTDTQYF. Drawing the rest from reference TRBV19 and TRBJ2-3, the complete variable domain is DGGITQSPKYLFRKEGQNVTLSCEQNLNHDAMYWYRQDPGQGLRLIYYSQIVNDFQKGDIAEGYSVSREKKESFPLTVTSAQKNPTAFYLCASRQAGDGTDTQYFGPGTRLTVL.

Notes on this clone: The same CDR3 also results from other DNA sequences found in this sample. The J gene is TRBJ1-1, the V gene TRBV7-3; D gene uncertain. The CDR3 is 13 residues long. The germline V gene has CDR1 SGHTA and CDR2 FQGTGA. Trimming took off 2 bases at V and 1 base at J, with 5 bases between the two ends. CDR3 amino acids: CASSLAPNTEAFF. The DNA for the CDR3 is TGTGCCAGCAGCTTAGCGCCGAACACTGAAGCTTTCTTT. The full variable domain, completed using reference TRBV7-3 and TRBJ1-1, is GAGVSQTPSNKVTEKGKYVELRCDPISGHTALYWYRQSLGQGPEFLIYFQGTGAADDSGLPNDRFFAVRPEGSVSTLKIQRTERGDSAVYLCASSLAPNTEAFFGQGTRLTVV.

V usage is TRBV28 and J usage is TRBJ2-6; D is possibly TRBD1 (6 bases). Looked up from germline, CDR1 is MDHEN and CDR2 is SYDVKM. V shed 6 bases and J shed 4 bases, with 13 bases lying between them. This CDR3 is 15 amino acids long. CDR3: CASSRTVLGANVLTF. DNA of the CDR3: TGTGCCAGCAGCAGGACAGTTCTCGGGGCCAACGTCCTGACTTTC.

The chain has TRBV7-3 and TRBJ2-2; D ambiguous. Between the trimmed V and J ends, which lost 4 bases and 1 base, there was a span of 4 bases. There are 13 residues in the CDR3. Germline loops: CDR1 SGHTA, CDR2 FQGTGA. In nucleotides, the CDR3 is TGTGCCAGCAGCTCCGTGAACACCGGGGAGCTGTTTTTT. Amino acids: CASSSVNTGELFF.

This clone showed up just a few times. The chain couples TRBV2 to TRBJ2-2; perhaps TRBD2 as D (6 bases). This CDR3 contains 12 residues. Germline loops: CDR1 SNHLY, CDR2 FYNNEI. V was pared by 7 bases and J by 5 bases, with 8 bases between. CDR3 in amino acids: CASTGETGELFF. The CDR3 nucleotides are TGTGCCAGCACGGGGGAAACCGGGGAGCTGTTTTTT.

As to this clone: The sample has other DNA sequences that encode this CDR3 too. This chain links TRBV2 with TRBJ2-7, with D tentatively TRBD2 (7 bases). The CDR3 consists of 14 residues. The germline CDR1 and CDR2 sequences are SNHLY and FYNNEI. The germline V and J ends were trimmed by 3 bases and 2 bases, with 11 bases remaining between them. This CDR3 reads CASSEGGGPYEQYF. The CDR3 coding sequence is TGTGCCAGCAGTGAGGGCGGGGGCCCCTACGAGCAGTACTTC. Full variable domain (missing parts from reference TRBV2 and TRBJ2-7): EPEVTQTPSHQVTQMGQEVILRCVPISNHLYFYWYRQILGQKVEFLVSFYNNEISEKSEIFDDQFSVERPDGSNFTLKIRSTKLEDSAMYFCASSEGGGPYEQYFGPGTRLTVT.

J is TRBJ2-7 and V is TRBV9; D remains ambiguous. The CDR3 contains 12 residues. Trimming removed 3 bases at V and 6 bases at J, with 10 bases between. Per the germline V gene, CDR1 is SGDLS and CDR2 is YYNGEE. The CDR3 region has the DNA TGTGCCAGCAGCGCCCCCTGGGGCGAGCAGTACTTC. As protein: CASSAPWGEQYF.

The chain couples TRBV10-3 to TRBJ2-1; TRBD2 agrees at 7 bases. Germline CDR1 and CDR2: ENHRY and SYGVKD. With 4 bases clipped from V and 8 bases from J, the junction kept 8 bases outside the gene matches. The CDR3 is 14 amino acids. CDR3 region: CAISGGGSHHEQFF. CDR3 coding DNA: TGTGCCATCAGTGGAGGCGGGAGCCATCATGAGCAGTTCTTC.

V and J are TRBV7-9 and TRBJ2-3, with a possible D match to TRBD2 (5 bases). Trimming cost V 1 base and J 4 bases, with 9 bases left between them. CDR3 length: 14 amino acids. Germline V gene sequence: CDR1 SEHNR, CDR2 FQNEAQ (reference sequence). The CDR3 bases are TGTGCCAGCAGCTTAGAACTAGATGCAGATACGCAGTATTTT. This gives the protein CASSLELDADTQYF.

The chain uses TRBV5-1 and TRBJ2-5, with a tentative D call TRBD2 (6 bases). V lost 4 bases, J lost 5 bases, and 18 bases lay in between. Germline V gene sequence: CDR1 SGHRS, CDR2 YFSETQ. This CDR3 is 15 amino acids long. The CDR3 sequence: CASSTRTGGEETQYF. CDR3 DNA sequence: TGCGCCAGCAGCACTAGGACCGGCGGGGAGGAGACCCAGTACTTC.

The rearrangement joins TRBV6-5 to TRBJ2-6; D is unclear. The CDR3 covers 16 residues. The V gene's germline CDR1 is MNHEY and CDR2 SVGAGI. The ends were cut back, 2 bases at V and 3 bases at J, with 11 bases in the middle. The CDR3 sequence is CASSYEFGYGANVLTF. The CDR3 nucleotides read TGTGCCAGCAGTTACGAGTTTGGTTATGGGGCCAACGTCCTGACTTTC.

The chain couples TRBV28 to TRBJ1-3, with 9 bases that match TRBD1. CDR1 and CDR2 from the germline V gene are MDHEN and SYDVKM. This CDR3 spans 15 amino acids. J was trimmed by 11 bases and V by 6 bases; bases with no gene match: 14. The CDR3 spells CASRGGQGWAGAIYF. CDR3 in DNA: TGTGCCAGCAGGGGTGGACAGGGGTGGGCGGGAGCCATATATTTT.

This chain links TRBV7-9 with TRBJ2-6; 7 bases map to TRBD1. The CDR3 is made up of 19 amino acids. Germline loops: CDR1 SEHNR, CDR2 FQNEAQ (reference sequence). V lost 5 bases, J lost 0 bases, and 13 bases stayed unmatched. This CDR3 reads CASSQRGTVSGSGANVLTF. CDR3 in DNA: TGTGCCAGCAGCCAACGAGGGACAGTGTCAGGCTCTGGGGCCAACGTCCTGACTTTC.